This TCR beta chain comes out of a study of blood T cell repertoires in COVID-19. Study summary: Sites in the United States, Italy and Spain provided acute and convalescent COVID-19 samples. In each case, the material was cDNA or gDNA derived from T cells, B-cell-depleted T cells, or PBMCs.

In the authors' workflow: Researchers report that nucleated cell counts were estimated from reference gene primer amplification. TCRdb keeps only in-frame clones here, not all; method: immunoSEQ multiplex PCR. V and J calls and clone size follow that table, whereas D and trimming were derived from the DNA. The profile covers about 200,000 clones, with more than 65% appearing a single time and about 13% taken by the ten largest. Sequenced: peripheral blood. This clonotype was obtained from a human donor in a cohort sampled during active COVID-19.

Here the CDR3 DNA reads TGCAGCGTTGAGGACAGTGGGGGCTCCGAGCAGTACTTC. Residues: CSVEDSGGSEQYF. V gene TRBV29-1 combines with J gene TRBJ2-7, with D tentatively TRBD1 (6 bases). The germline CDR1 and CDR2 sequences are SQVTM and ANQGSEA. The CDR3 has 13 amino acids. V was trimmed by 3 bases and J by 6 bases, leaving 15 bases between them.